The clone carrying this T cell receptor (beta chain) came up once. Time point: newly diagnosed, previously untreated cHL patient sample. Comparison came from newly diagnosed, untreated classical Hodgkin lymphoma PBMCs. The data are from a study of PD-1 blockade in classical Hodgkin lymphoma. The germline CDR1 and CDR2 sequences are MGHRA and YSYEKL. The CDR3 runs to 14 residues. V lost 1 base and J 7 bases, leaving 13 bases between the germline ends. Clones were read by immunoSEQ multiplex PCR, and TCRdb kept only the in-frame ones, dropping some. The sample carries tens of thousands of clones, under 95% recorded once.

The TCR was taken from a human donor with classical Hodgkin lymphoma. The sequencing input was peripheral blood mononuclear cells (PBMCs). The chain carries TRBV4-1 and TRBJ2-5; D call uncertain. CDR3 in DNA: TGCGCCAGCAGCCAAGTACTGGGGATCGCGACCCAGTACTTC. It codes for CASSQVLGIATQYF.